This T cell receptor beta chain came from a study of blood T cell repertoires in COVID-19. Turning to the study itself: There were acute and convalescent COVID-19 samples, and they came from the United States, Italy and Spain. The analysed material was cDNA or gDNA that came from T cells, B-cell-depleted T cells, or PBMCs.

This clone has a single count. Germline V lookup: CDR1 WNHNN, CDR2 SYGVQD (reference sequence). The CDR3 spans 16 residues. V was pared by 2 bases and J by 2 bases, with 12 bases between. Under the authors' procedure: Amplifying reference gene primers gave estimates of nucleated cell counts. Produced via immunoSEQ multiplex PCR; TCRdb's table is partial and in-frame only. V and J calls and clone size follow that table, whereas D and trimming were derived from the DNA. The sample has over 250,000 clones; roughly 90% are singletons. V usage is TRBV10-1 and J usage is TRBJ2-2, with D possibly being TRBD2 (5 bases). The clonotype was recovered from a man over 45 with acute or convalescent COVID-19. The sequenced material came from peripheral blood. This CDR3 is CASSEDGGPNTGELFF. CDR3 sequence (DNA): TGCGCCAGCAGTGAGGACGGAGGTCCTAACACCGGGGAGCTGTTTTTT.